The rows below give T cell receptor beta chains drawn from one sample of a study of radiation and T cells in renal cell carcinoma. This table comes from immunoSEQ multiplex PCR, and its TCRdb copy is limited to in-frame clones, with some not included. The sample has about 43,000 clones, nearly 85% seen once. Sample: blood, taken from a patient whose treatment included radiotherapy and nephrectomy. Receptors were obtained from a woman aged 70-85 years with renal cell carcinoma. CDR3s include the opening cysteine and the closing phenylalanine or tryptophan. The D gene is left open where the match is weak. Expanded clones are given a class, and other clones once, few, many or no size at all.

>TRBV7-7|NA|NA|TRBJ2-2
TGTGCCAGCAGCTTTGAGCGGAACACCGGGGAGCTGTTTTTT
CASSFERNTGELFF
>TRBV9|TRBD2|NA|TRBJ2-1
TGTGCCAGCAGCGTAGGGGGGCTAGCGGGATGGGAGCAGTTCTTC
CASSVGGLAGWEQFF
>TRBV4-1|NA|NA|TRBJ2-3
TGCGCCAGCAGCCCATCCGTGCGCACTACGCAGTATTTT
CASSPSVRTTQYF
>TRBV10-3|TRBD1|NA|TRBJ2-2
TGTGCCATCAGTACCGGGACAGGGGGTACCGGGGAGCTGTTTTTT
CAISTGTGGTGELFF
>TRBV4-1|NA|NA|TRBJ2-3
TGCGCCAGCAGCCAACCTATAAGGAAAGATACGCAGTATTTT
CASSQPIRKDTQYF
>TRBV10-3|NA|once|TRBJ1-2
TGTGCCATCAGTACCGGACTCTTGGCCTATGGCTACACCTTC
CAISTGLLAYGYTF
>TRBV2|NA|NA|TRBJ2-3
TGTGCCAGCGGTCCGGGATATTCTAGCACAGATACGCAGTATTTT
CASGPGYSSTDTQYF
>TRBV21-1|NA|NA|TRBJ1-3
TGTGCCAGCAGCAAAGCGCGAGAGGTCAGCTCTGGAAACACCATATATTTT
CASSKAREVSSGNTIYF
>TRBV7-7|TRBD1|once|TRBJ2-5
TGTGCCAGCAGCGTAGGGACAGGGGGCTTGGAGACCCAGTACTTC
CASSVGTGGLETQYF
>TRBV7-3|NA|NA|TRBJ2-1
TGTGCCAGCAGCGGTGGGACGGAGGAAAATGAGCAGTTCTTC
CASSGGTEENEQFF
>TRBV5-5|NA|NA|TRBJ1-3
TGTGCCAGCAGCCCCGGGGGGGCAGCCAGGGCTGGAAACACCATATATTTT
CASSPGGAARAGNTIYF
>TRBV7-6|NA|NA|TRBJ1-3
TGTGCCAGCACCCTACGACACCTCTCTGGAAACACCATATATTTT
CASTLRHLSGNTIYF
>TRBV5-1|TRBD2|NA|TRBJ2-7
TGCGCCAGCAGCTTAGCCGGGACTAGCGGGATCTCCTACGAGCAGTACTTC
CASSLAGTSGISYEQYF
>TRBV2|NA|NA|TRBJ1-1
TGTGCCAGCAGTCTGTACGTAAACACTGAAGCTTTCTTT
CASSLYVNTEAFF
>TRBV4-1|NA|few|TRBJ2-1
TGCGCCAGCAGCCAAGTCGACATGGGGATAACCTCCTACAATGAGCAGTTCTTC
CASSQVDMGITSYNEQFF
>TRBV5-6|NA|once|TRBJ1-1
TGTGCCAGCAGCACCGGCCTCATGAACACTGAAGCTTTCTTT
CASSTGLMNTEAFF
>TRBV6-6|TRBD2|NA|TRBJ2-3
TGTGCCAGCAGCTCGACTAGCGGGGGGTCAGATACGCAGTATTTT
CASSSTSGGSDTQYF
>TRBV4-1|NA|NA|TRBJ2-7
TGCGCCAGCAGCCCGGCGCGGTCAGGGACCTACGAGCAGTACTTC
CASSPARSGTYEQYF
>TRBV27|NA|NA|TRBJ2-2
TGTGCCAGCAGCCTAGGGGTGGGGGAGCTGTTTTTT
CASSLGVGELFF
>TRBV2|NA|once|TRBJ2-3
TGTGCCAGCAGGGACAACACAGATACGCAGTATTTT
CASRDNTDTQYF
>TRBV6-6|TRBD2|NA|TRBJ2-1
TGTGCCAGCAGTTACTCAAGCGGGAGTTACAATGAGCAGTTCTTC
CASSYSSGSYNEQFF
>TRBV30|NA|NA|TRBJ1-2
TGTGCCTGGAGTGTAAGGGGACGACACGGCTACACCTTC
CAWSVRGRHGYTF
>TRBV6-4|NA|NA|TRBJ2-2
TGTGCCAGCAGAAAAACGAACACCGGGGAGCTGTTTTTT
CASRKTNTGELFF
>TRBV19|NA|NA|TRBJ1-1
TGTGCCAGTAGTAGGGGCTCCGGGACAAGGGACACTGAAGCTTTCTTT
CASSRGSGTRDTEAFF
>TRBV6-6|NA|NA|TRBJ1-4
TGTGCCAGCTCCTACCTAAATGAAAAACTGTTTTTT
CASSYLNEKLFF
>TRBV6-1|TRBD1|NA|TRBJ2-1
TGTGCCAGCAGTGTACAGGGGGCTACTTACAATGAGCAGTTCTTC
CASSVQGATYNEQFF
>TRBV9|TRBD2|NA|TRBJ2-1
TGTGCCAGCAGCGTAGGATCCGCGGGAGGGCTCGTCTACAATGAGCAGTTCTTC
CASSVGSAGGLVYNEQFF
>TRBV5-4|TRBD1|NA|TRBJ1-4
TGTGCCAGCAGCTTAAACAGGGGGCTAGGTGAAAAACTGTTTTTT
CASSLNRGLGEKLFF
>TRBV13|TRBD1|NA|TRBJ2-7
TGTGCCAGCAGTCATACAGGGGGCGAGCAGTACTTC
CASSHTGGEQYF
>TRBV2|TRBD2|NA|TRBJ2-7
TGTGCCAGCAGTGAGGCTAGCGGGAGCCCTTCCTACGAGCAGTACTTC
CASSEASGSPSYEQYF
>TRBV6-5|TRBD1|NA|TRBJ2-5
TGTGCCAGCAGTTACCGTGACAGGGGCCAAGAGACCCAGTACTTC
CASSYRDRGQETQYF
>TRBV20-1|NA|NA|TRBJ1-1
TGCAGTGCTAACGCTGAAGCTTTCTTT
CSANAEAFF
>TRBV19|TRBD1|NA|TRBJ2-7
TGTGCCAGTAGCTTCGGGACAGCCTACGAGCAGTACTTC
CASSFGTAYEQYF
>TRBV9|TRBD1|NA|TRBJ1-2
TGTGCCAGCAGCGTAGGGACAGGCGCCTATGGCTACACCTTC
CASSVGTGAYGYTF
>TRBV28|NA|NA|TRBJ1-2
TGTGCCAGCAGTTCTCGGACAGATTACTATGGCTACACCTTC
CASSSRTDYYGYTF
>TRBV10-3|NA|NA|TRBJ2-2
TGTGCCATCAAGGGAGGATCACTAATTGACACCGGGGAGCTGTTTTTT
CAIKGGSLIDTGELFF
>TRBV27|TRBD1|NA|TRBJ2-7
TGTGCCAGCCAGATAACAGGGACAGGGCCTTACTACGAGCAGTACTTC
CASQITGTGPYYEQYF
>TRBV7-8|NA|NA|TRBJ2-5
TGTGCCAGCAGCTTTATCCAGAGTAATCAGCAGACCCAGTACTTC
CASSFIQSNQQTQYF
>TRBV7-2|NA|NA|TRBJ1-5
TGTGCCAGCAGCTTCCGGGGGACGGGGGTTCAGCCCCAGCATTTT
CASSFRGTGVQPQHF
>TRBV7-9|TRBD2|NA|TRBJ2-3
TGTGCCAGCAGACGCTATAGCGGGAAGAACACAGATACGCAGTATTTT
CASRRYSGKNTDTQYF
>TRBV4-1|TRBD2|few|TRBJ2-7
TGCGCCAGCAGCCAAGGACCCCCCGGGCAGCGGGGCTACTACGAGCAGTACTTC
CASSQGPPGQRGYYEQYF
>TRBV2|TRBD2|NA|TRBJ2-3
TGTGCCAGCAGGGGGACTAGCGGGTCAGATACGCAGTATTTT
CASRGTSGSDTQYF
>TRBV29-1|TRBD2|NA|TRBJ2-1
TGCAGCGTTGTCCCAATTCCGGGACTAGCAAAAAGGGAAGGGTACAATGAGCAGTTCTTC
CSVVPIPGLAKREGYNEQFF
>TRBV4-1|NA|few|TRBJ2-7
TGCGCCAGCAGCCAAGTTGGTTACGAGCAGTACTTC
CASSQVGYEQYF
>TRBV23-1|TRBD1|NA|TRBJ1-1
TGCGCCAGCACGCCCTCCGAGGGGGCTGATGCTGAAGCTTTCTTT
CASTPSEGADAEAFF
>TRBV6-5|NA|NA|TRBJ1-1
TGTGCCAGCATCAACCGCAGGGGAACCACTGAAGCTTTCTTT
CASINRRGTTEAFF
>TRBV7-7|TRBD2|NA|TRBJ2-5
TGTGCCAGCAGCAAAGGGCGGACTAGCGGGGGATCCGGAGAGCCCCAGTACTTC
CASSKGRTSGGSGEPQYF
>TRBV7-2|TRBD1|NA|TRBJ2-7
TGTGCCAGCAGCCGGGACAGCTCAAGCTCCTACGAGCAGTACTTC
CASSRDSSSSYEQYF
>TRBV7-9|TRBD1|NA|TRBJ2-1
TGTGCCAGCAGCTTAGGGACAGGCTCCTACAATGAGCAGTTCTTC
CASSLGTGSYNEQFF
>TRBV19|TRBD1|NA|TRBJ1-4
TGTGCCAGTAGTCCGACAGGGAGAGTTGAAAAACTGTTTTTT
CASSPTGRVEKLFF
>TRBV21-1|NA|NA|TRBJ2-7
TGTGCCAGCAGCGCCGACAGATTAGACCCCTACGAGCAGTACTTC
CASSADRLDPYEQYF
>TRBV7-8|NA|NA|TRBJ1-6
TGTGCCAGCAGCTTAGCAGCTCGGGGGGTTAGTTCACCCCTCCACTTT
CASSLAARGVSSPLHF
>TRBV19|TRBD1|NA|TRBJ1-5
TGTGCCAGTAGTACCGACAGGGGGCGGGCGAGTCAGCCCCAGCATTTT
CASSTDRGRASQPQHF